These T cell receptor beta chains were read from a single sample in a study of T-cell reconstitution after alpha-beta-depleted transplantation in children. TCRdb fed the PCR reads into MiXCR, producing one record per CDR3 protein. Altogether a few hundred thousand distinct CDR3 sequences are present, roughly 9.1% being singletons, with the ten largest covering 7.5%. Sequenced here: PBMCs, sampled before TCRalphabeta/CD19-depleted stem cell transplant. These receptors originate from a boy less than two years old with acute myeloid leukemia, due to receive a stem cell transplant. The CDR3 runs from the conserved cysteine through the conserved F or W.

J gene: TRBJ2-7; V gene: TRBV5-5; CDR3 protein: CASIPFGGGSYEQYF
J gene: TRBJ2-6; V gene: TRBV2; CDR3 protein: CASRGGVSSGANVLTF
J gene: TRBJ2-7; V gene: TRBV20-1; CDR3 protein: CSASATGGGSYEQYF
J gene: TRBJ2-2; V gene: TRBV7-2; CDR3 protein: CASSLAGGPANTGELFF
J gene: TRBJ1-1; V gene: TRBV7-2; CDR3 protein: CASSLKFRQSSNTEAFF
J gene: TRBJ1-1; V gene: TRBV4-3; CDR3 protein: CASSQGQWGTEAFF
J gene: TRBJ2-3; V gene: TRBV15; CDR3 protein: CATSRDKAGADTQYF
J gene: TRBJ2-7; V gene: TRBV18; CDR3 protein: CASSPLILGSEQYF
J gene: TRBJ1-1; V gene: TRBV6-1; CDR3 protein: CASSVWTGMNTEAFF
J gene: TRBJ2-1; V gene: TRBV27; CDR3 protein: CSSSPYPNNNEQFF